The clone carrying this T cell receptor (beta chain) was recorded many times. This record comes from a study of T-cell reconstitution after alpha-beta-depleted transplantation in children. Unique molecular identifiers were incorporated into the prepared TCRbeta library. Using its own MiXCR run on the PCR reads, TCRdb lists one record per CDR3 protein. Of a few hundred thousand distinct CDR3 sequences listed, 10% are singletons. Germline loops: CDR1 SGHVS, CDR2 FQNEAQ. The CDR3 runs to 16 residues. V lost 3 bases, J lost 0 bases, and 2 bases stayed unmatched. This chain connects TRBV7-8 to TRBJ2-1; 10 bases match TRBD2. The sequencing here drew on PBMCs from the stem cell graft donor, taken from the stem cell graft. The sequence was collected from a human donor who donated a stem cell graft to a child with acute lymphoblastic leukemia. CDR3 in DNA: TGTGCCAGCAGCTTTAGCGGGAGGAGCTCCTACAATGAGCAGTTCTTC. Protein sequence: CASSFSGRSSYNEQFF.